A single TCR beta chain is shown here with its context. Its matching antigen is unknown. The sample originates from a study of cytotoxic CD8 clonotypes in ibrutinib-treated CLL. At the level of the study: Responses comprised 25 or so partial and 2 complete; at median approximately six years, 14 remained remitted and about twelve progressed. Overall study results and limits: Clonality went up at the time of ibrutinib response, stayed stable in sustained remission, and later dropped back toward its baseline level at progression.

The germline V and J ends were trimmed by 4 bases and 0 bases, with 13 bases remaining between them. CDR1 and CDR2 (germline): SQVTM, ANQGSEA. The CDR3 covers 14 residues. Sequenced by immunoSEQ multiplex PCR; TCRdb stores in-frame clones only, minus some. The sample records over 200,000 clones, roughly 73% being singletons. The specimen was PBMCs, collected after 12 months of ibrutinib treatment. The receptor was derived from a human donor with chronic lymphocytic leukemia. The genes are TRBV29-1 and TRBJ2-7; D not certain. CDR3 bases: TGCAGCGTTGCAATACAGAAAATCTCCTACGAGCAGTACTTC. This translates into CSVAIQKISYEQYF.